The 30 T cell receptor beta chains presented below share a single source sample, sequenced in a study of blood T cell repertoires in COVID-19. Repertoires were generated with immunoSEQ multiplex PCR, while TCRdb's copy carries only in-frame clones and drops some. Found here are around 300,000 clones, about 90% of them singletons; the top ten hold about 5%. The sequenced material came from PBMCs or T cells enriched from blood (not recorded which). Receptor source: a young man who had recovered from COVID-19.

This chain uses TRBV6-5 with TRBJ1-3, with unresolved D. V lost 6 bases and J 0 bases, leaving 6 bases between the germline ends. Germline V gene data show CDR1 as MNHEY and CDR2 as SVGAGI. This CDR3 spans 13 amino acids. The CDR3 sequence is CASRDYSGNTIYF. The DNA for the CDR3 is TGTGCCAGCAGGGACTACTCTGGAAACACCATATATTTT.

The chain has TRBV10-3 and TRBJ1-2; no clear D. Germline CDR1 and CDR2: ENHRY and SYGVKD. CDR3 size: 13 residues. Trimming cost V 10 bases and J 1 base, with 13 bases left between them. As DNA, the CDR3 is TGTGCCACCGAAAATCAGAATAACTATGGCTACACCTTC. Its translation is CATENQNNYGYTF.

The rearrangement joins TRBV28 to TRBJ2-7; D is ambiguous. The V and J ends lost 5 bases and 4 bases respectively, with 9 bases between them. Germline values: CDR1 MDHEN, CDR2 SYDVKM. The CDR3 runs to 12 residues. In DNA, the CDR3 is TGTGCCAGCAGTGCCTCAGATTACGAGCAGTACTTC. Its translation: CASSASDYEQYF. The full variable domain, rest sourced from reference TRBV28 and TRBJ2-7, is DVKVTQSSRYLVKRTGEKVFLECVQDMDHENMFWYRQDPGLGLRLIYFSYDVKMKEKGDIPEGYSVSREKKERFSLILESASTNQTSMYLCASSASDYEQYFGPGTRLTVT.

The V gene is TRBV21-1, the J gene TRBJ1-5; the listed D gene, TRBD1, was not tested against the DNA. TRBV21-1 corresponds to a pseudogene. The CDR3 totals 20 residues. Here the CDR3 reads CASSAPGTGSVGKSNQPQHF. The CDR3 DNA sequence: TGTGCCAGCAGCGCCCCCGGGACAGGGTCAGTTGGGAAAAGCAATCAGCCCCAGCATTTT.

The chain uses TRBV27 and TRBJ2-7; 7 bases align to TRBD1. The CDR3 extends over 17 amino acids. Germline CDR1 and CDR2: MNHEY and SMNVEV (reference sequence). V gave up 7 bases and J gave up 0 bases; unmatched junction bases: 15. The CDR3 is CASTPWPLQGNSYEQYF. The CDR3 bases are TGTGCCAGCACCCCTTGGCCCTTACAGGGGAACTCCTACGAGCAGTACTTC.

J is TRBJ2-7 and V is TRBV11-2; 14 nucleotides align to TRBD2. The CDR3 sequence is 19 residues long. V shed 0 bases, J shed 1 base, and the junction held 8 bases outside the gene matches. Germline V gives CDR1 SGHAT, CDR2 FQNNGV. CDR3 sequence reads: CASSLEGTSGGHISYEQYF. CDR3 in DNA: TGTGCCAGCAGCTTAGAGGGGACTAGCGGGGGCCACATATCCTACGAGCAGTACTTC.

As concerns this clone: At one of its ends the junction is not consistent with the germline gene, which may arise from a read error. This chain links TRBV7-6 with TRBJ1-1; D gene ambiguous. This CDR3 is 12 amino acids long. Germline V gene data show CDR1 as SGHVS and CDR2 as FNYEAQ. The CDR3 DNA follows: TGTGCCAGCAGCCCAAACCCCTCTGAGGCTTTCTTT. It codes for CASSPNPSEAFF. Full variable domain (remainder filled in from reference TRBV7-6 and TRBJ1-1): GAGVSQSPRYKVTKRGQDVALRCDPISGHVSLYWYRQALGQGPEFLTYFNYEAQQDKSGLPNDRFSAERPEGSISTLTIQRTEQRDSAMYRCASSPNPSEAFFGQGTRLTVV.

V is TRBV3-1 (or the pseudogene TRBV3-2) and J is TRBJ1-1; D is unresolved. There are 15 residues in the CDR3. Looked up from germline, CDR1 is LGHDT and CDR2 is YNNKEL (reference sequence). Trimming took off 4 bases at V and 0 bases at J, with 12 bases between the two ends. The CDR3 DNA reads as TGTGCCAGCAGCCGCCCCGGGGAACTGAACACTGAAGCTTTCTTT. This gives the protein CASSRPGELNTEAFF.

The gene calls are TRBV30 and TRBJ2-7; TRBD1 aligns across 8 bases. V lost 5 bases, J lost 3 bases, and 9 bases stayed unmatched. The CDR3 runs 14 residues. Per germline, CDR1 GTSNPN and CDR2 SVGIG (reference sequence). The CDR3 loop reads CAWGLGTGGYEQYF. For the CDR3, the DNA is TGTGCCTGGGGGCTGGGGACAGGCGGCTACGAGCAGTACTTC.

This chain joins TRBV3-1 (or the pseudogene TRBV3-2) and TRBJ2-1; 7 bases map to TRBD2. Germline values: CDR1 LGHDT, CDR2 YNNKEL (reference sequence). The J segment lost 9 bases and the V segment lost 5 bases, leaving 4 bases of the junction unmatched. CDR3 size: 12 residues. The CDR3 sequence: CASSAAGVEQFF. CDR3 sequence (DNA): TGTGCCAGCAGCGCCGCGGGGGTTGAGCAGTTCTTC.

J is TRBJ2-5 and V is TRBV11-2; D not certain. The CDR3 has 14 amino acids. Per germline, CDR1 SGHAT and CDR2 FQNNGV. V was shortened by 1 base and J by 3 bases, with 9 bases between the two germline ends. CDR3 protein: CASSLVSAEETQYF. CDR3 DNA sequence: TGTGCCAGCAGCTTAGTTTCCGCGGAAGAGACCCAGTACTTC.

This clone was counted once. V usage is TRBV11-2 and J usage is TRBJ2-1, with 7 positions matching TRBD2. This CDR3 contains 15 residues. Germline V gene data show CDR1 as SGHAT and CDR2 as FQNNGV. V lost 1 base to trimming and J lost 1 base; unmatched junction nucleotides: 1. In DNA form, the CDR3 reads TGTGCCAGCAGCTTAGGGGGGGGTTCCTACAATGAGCAGTTCTTC. Translating it yields CASSLGGGSYNEQFF.

The CDR3 DNA is TGTGCCAGCAGCCCGCAACTTGAGGGGGAACTGTTTTTT. It specifies CASSPQLEGELFF. The V gene is TRBV14, the J gene TRBJ1-4; maybe TRBD1 (6 bases). The CDR3 spans 13 residues. CDR1 SGHDN and CDR2 FVKESK come from the germline V gene. V dropped 4 bases and J dropped 12 bases, with 15 bases sitting between them.

This chain joins TRBV9 and TRBJ1-2, with D possibly being TRBD1 (6 bases). The V end was cut by 0 bases, the J end by 4 bases, with 16 bases between. The CDR3 runs to 16 residues. The germline V gene encodes CDR1 SGDLS and CDR2 YYNGEE. The CDR3 sequence is CASSVGHRAISYGYTF. In DNA form, the CDR3 reads TGTGCCAGCAGCGTAGGTCACAGGGCAATCAGCTATGGCTACACCTTC.

The chain links TRBV7-6 to TRBJ2-7, with 7 bases that match TRBD2. The germline V gene encodes CDR1 SGHVS and CDR2 FNYEAQ. The trim removed 2 bases at V and 3 bases at J, leaving 7 bases unmatched. The CDR3 spans 15 residues. CDR3 DNA sequence: TGTGCCAGCAGCTTAAGAGCTGGGGGGGACTACGAGCAGTACTTC. It encodes CASSLRAGGDYEQYF.

This clone was seen a handful of times. The chain uses TRBV9 and TRBJ1-2; the match to TRBD1 covers 8 bases. Germline lookup yields CDR1 SGDLS and CDR2 YYNGEE. Trimming removed 4 bases from V and 6 bases from J; junction bases left unmatched: 11. The CDR3 length is 15 residues. The CDR3 DNA sequence: TGTGCCAGCAGCTCCTTGAGCAGGGGGCCGAATGGCTACACCTTC. This codes for CASSSLSRGPNGYTF.

This chain links TRBV27 with TRBJ2-3; maybe TRBD2 (5 bases). V was pared by 2 bases and J by 3 bases, with 6 bases between. Germline CDR1 reads MNHEY; CDR2 reads SMNVEV (reference sequence). This CDR3 region has 13 residues. The CDR3 spells CASSLTGTDTQYF. The CDR3 bases are TGTGCCAGCAGTTTAACGGGGACAGATACGCAGTATTTT.

The chain joins TRBV2 to TRBJ1-6, with 10 nucleotides matching TRBD1. CDR1 is SNHLY and CDR2 is FYNNEI in the germline V gene. The CDR3 loop spans 15 amino acids. Trimming at V came to 6 bases and at J to 7 bases, leaving 6 bases not matched to a gene. The CDR3 loop is CASSETGGENSPLHF. CDR3 coding DNA: TGTGCCAGCAGCGAGACAGGGGGCGAAAATTCACCCCTCCACTTT.

V gene TRBV28 combines with J gene TRBJ2-3; TRBD1 matches 11 bases. Germline loops: CDR1 MDHEN, CDR2 SYDVKM. The V and J ends lost 6 bases and 1 base, in that order; junction bases with no gene match: 12. The CDR3 is 18 amino acids. Here the CDR3 DNA reads TGTGCCAGCAGGTCCCCGGGACAGGGGGATACGGGCACAGATACGCAGTATTTT. Translated, it gives CASRSPGQGDTGTDTQYF.

The J gene is TRBJ2-7, the V gene TRBV20-1, with D possibly being TRBD2 (5 bases). Trimming took off 6 bases at V and 3 bases at J, with 9 bases between the two ends. The length of the CDR3 is 11 residues. Germline CDR1 is DFQATT and CDR2 is SNEGSKA (reference sequence). CDR3: CSAPTNYEQYF. CDR3 sequence (DNA): TGCAGTGCCCCGACTAACTACGAGCAGTACTTC.

The J gene is TRBJ2-3, the V gene TRBV5-1; 8 positions agree with TRBD2. Trimming took 0 bases from V and 4 from J; bases not matched to a gene: 4. Germline V gene lookup returns CDR1 SGHRS and CDR2 YFSETQ. The CDR3 consists of 15 residues. The CDR3 region is CASSLVLAGSDTQYF. The CDR3 nucleotides are TGCGCCAGCAGCTTGGTGTTAGCGGGGTCAGATACGCAGTATTTT.

The V and J genes are TRBV5-4 and TRBJ2-5; TRBD2 matches 9 bases. Looked up from germline, CDR1 is SGHNT and CDR2 is YYREEE (reference sequence). The CDR3 spans 16 residues. After removal of 0 bases from V and 2 bases from J, the junction contained 5 bases not matched to a gene. CDR3 DNA sequence: TGTGCCAGCAGCTTGGACGTAGCGGGGGTTCAAGAGACCCAGTACTTC. This translates into CASSLDVAGVQETQYF. The full variable domain, its missing parts supplied by reference TRBV5-4 and TRBJ2-5, is ETGVTQSPTHLIKTRGQQVTLRCSSQSGHNTVSWYQQALGQGPQFIFQYYREEENGRGNFPPRFSGLQFPNYSSELNVNALELDDSALYLCASSLDVAGVQETQYFGPGTRLLVL.

This clone was picked up one time. The CDR3 nucleotides read TGTGCCAGCAGGGAGGGAGGGGACTATAATTCACCCCTCCACTTT. The encoded protein is CASREGGDYNSPLHF. The chain employs TRBV6-5 and TRBJ1-6; D might be TRBD1 (5 bases). V lost 6 bases to trimming and J lost 3 bases, with 12 bases between them. Germline V gives CDR1 MNHEY, CDR2 SVGAGI. The CDR3 runs 15 residues.

The chain uses TRBV19 and TRBJ1-6; the match to TRBD1 covers 7 bases. This CDR3 contains 14 residues. Germline CDR1 and CDR2: LNHDA and SQIVND (reference sequence). After removal of 9 bases from V and 5 bases from J, the junction contained 7 bases not matched to a gene. The CDR3 loop reads CASRVQGNNSPLHF. CDR3 coding DNA: TGTGCCAGCCGAGTACAGGGGAATAATTCACCCCTCCACTTT.

The sample holds one count of this clone. The V call is TRBV14, the J call TRBJ1-6; no firm D call. V lost 1 base to trimming and J lost 7 bases, with 11 bases between them. The CDR3 has 15 residues. Germline V gives CDR1 SGHDN, CDR2 FVKESK. The CDR3 reads CASSQVPGGNSPLHF. The CDR3 nucleotides are TGTGCCAGCAGCCAAGTTCCGGGTGGAAATTCACCCCTCCACTTT.

V usage is TRBV6-5 and J usage is TRBJ2-3; 8 bases fit TRBD2. The V segment lost 0 bases and the J segment 6 bases; nucleotides outside the gene matches: 8. The CDR3 extends over 16 amino acids. The germline V gene has CDR1 MNHEY and CDR2 SVGAGI. CDR3 loop: CASSYSLGGGPDTQYF. The CDR3 DNA follows: TGTGCCAGCAGTTACTCCCTTGGCGGGGGGCCCGATACGCAGTATTTT.

The gene calls are TRBV5-4 and TRBJ2-5, with 8 bases that match TRBD2. Germline V gives CDR1 SGHNT, CDR2 YYREEE (reference sequence). The CDR3 loop spans 16 amino acids. With V trimmed by 3 bases and J by 5 bases, 12 bases remained unmatched. CDR3 loop: CASSSGSSGPMETQYF. CDR3 nucleotides: TGTGCCAGCAGCTCTGGTTCTAGCGGGCCCATGGAGACCCAGTACTTC.

This sequence joins TRBV5-4 and TRBJ2-1, with TRBD2 matching 8 bases. The V gene's germline CDR1 is SGHNT and CDR2 YYREEE (reference sequence). CDR3 size: 16 residues. V was pared by 5 bases and J by 2 bases, with 9 bases of the junction left unmatched. The DNA of the CDR3 is TGTGCCAGCAGGGGGGTAGCGGGGCTCGCCTACAATGAGCAGTTCTTC. It codes for CASRGVAGLAYNEQFF.

This clone was found once. This chain uses TRBV4-1 with TRBJ1-1, with unresolved D. Trimming left V 8 bases short and J 11 bases short, with 15 bases between. In germline, CDR1 is MGHRA, CDR2 YSYEKL. The CDR3 loop spans 11 amino acids. CDR3 residues: CASRTVNMAFF. CDR3 in DNA: TGCGCCAGCCGTACGGTGAATATGGCTTTCTTT.

The CDR3 sequence: CSVEVGGLYEQFF. CDR3 coding DNA: TGCAGCGTTGAAGTAGGGGGCCTCTATGAGCAGTTCTTC. The chain uses TRBV29-1 and TRBJ2-1, with 7 bases fitting TRBD1. Looked up from germline, CDR1 is SQVTM and CDR2 is ANQGSEA. V lost 1 base and J lost 8; bases outside the gene matches: 5. This CDR3 region has 13 residues.